Each of the 12 T cell receptor beta chains below was sequenced from the same sample in a study of identical twins. TCRdb re-called the 5' RACE reads with MiXCR, one entry per CDR3 protein. This sample has 410,000 or so distinct CDR3 sequences, with around a sixth found just once. Material for sequencing was naive T cells sorted from blood. The source of these receptors is a man aged 50 to 59 in good health.

This clonotype turned up a few times. The chain joins TRBV12-3 or TRBV12-4 to TRBJ2-3, with no clear D. The CDR3 length is 15 residues. V lost 6 bases, J lost 3 bases, and 16 bases lay in between. CDR3 amino acids: CASRNNRAWTDTQYF. As DNA, the CDR3 is TGTGCCAGCAGGAACAATAGGGCTTGGACAGATACGCAGTATTTT.

The V gene is TRBV7-2, the J gene TRBJ2-4, with 9 nucleotides matching TRBD1. The CDR3 runs 15 residues. Trimming took 5 bases from V and 7 from J; bases not matched to a gene: 9. Germline V gene lookup returns CDR1 SGHTA and CDR2 FQGNSA. This CDR3 is CASSRGTGRANIQYF. As DNA, the CDR3 is TGTGCCAGCAGCCGAGGGACAGGGAGGGCGAACATTCAGTACTTC.

This clonotype has at least ten counts. The chain joins TRBV5-1 to TRBJ2-1; D not resolved. The CDR3 totals 13 residues. Per the germline V gene, CDR1 is SGHRS and CDR2 is YFSETQ. Deletions cut 1 base from V and 4 bases from J, with 6 bases between. The CDR3 sequence is CASSLLGYNEQFF. CDR3 DNA: TGCGCCAGCAGCTTGTTGGGGTACAATGAGCAGTTCTTC. The variable domain in full, with the rest retrieved from reference TRBV5-1 and TRBJ2-1, is KAGVTQTPRYLIKTRGQQVTLSCSPISGHRSVSWYQQTPGQGLQFLFEYFSETQRNKGNFPGRFSGRQFSNSRSEMNVSTLELGDSALYLCASSLLGYNEQFFGPGTRLTVL.

This clonotype came up a few times. This sequence joins TRBV15 and TRBJ2-7; TRBD1 agrees at 8 bases. The CDR3 has 17 amino acids. The ends lost 4 bases at V and 1 base at J; junction bases unmatched: 12. The V gene's germline CDR1 is LNHNV and CDR2 YYDKDF (reference sequence). The CDR3: CATSIGITDRGSYEQYF. CDR3 DNA sequence: TGTGCCACCAGCATAGGTATTACAGACAGGGGTTCCTACGAGCAGTACTTC.

This clonotype was counted at least ten times. V usage is TRBV5-1 and J usage is TRBJ1-1; no firm D call. V lost 0 bases and J 5 bases, leaving 8 bases between the germline ends. The CDR3 consists of 13 residues. In germline, CDR1 is SGHRS, CDR2 YFSETQ. CDR3 loop: CASSLALGTEAFF. CDR3 DNA: TGCGCCAGCAGCTTGGCCCTTGGGACTGAAGCTTTCTTT.

This clonotype came up a few times. This rearrangement joins TRBV28 to TRBJ2-7, with D unresolved. In germline, CDR1 is MDHEN, CDR2 SYDVKM. V lost 3 bases to trimming and J lost 5 bases, with 20 bases between them. This CDR3 comprises 16 residues. The CDR3: CASSFSDRLKGHEQYF. The DNA for the CDR3 is TGTGCCAGCAGTTTCTCCGACCGTCTAAAGGGCCACGAGCAGTACTTC.

The V gene is TRBV7-9, the J gene TRBJ2-7, with 9 bases matching TRBD1. CDR1 SEHNR and CDR2 FQNEAQ come from the germline V gene (reference sequence). Trimming removed 3 bases from V and 5 bases from J; junction bases left unmatched: 11. CDR3 length: 16 amino acids. CDR3 sequence: CASSFSGQGGIHEQYF. The CDR3 DNA reads TGTGCCAGCAGCTTCTCGGGACAGGGTGGAATTCACGAGCAGTACTTC.

This clonotype was counted between two and nine times. The rearrangement joins TRBV5-1 to TRBJ2-5, with 9 bases lining up with TRBD1. This CDR3 region has 15 residues. CDR1 is SGHRS, CDR2 YFSETQ, per germline. Germline trimming cut 4 bases from V and 5 bases from J; bases unmatched to any gene: 9. The CDR3 protein is CASSRGQGLRETQYF. In nucleotides, the CDR3 is TGCGCCAGCAGCCGCGGACAGGGGTTGCGGGAGACCCAGTACTTC.

This chain joins TRBV20-1 and TRBJ2-7; the D call may be TRBD1 or TRBD2 (5 bases each). Germline V lookup: CDR1 DFQATT, CDR2 SNEGSKA (reference sequence). Deletions cut 4 bases from V and 5 bases from J, with 9 bases between. CDR3 length: 11 amino acids. CDR3 coding DNA: TGCAGTGCTAACCGGGGCGACGAGCAGTACTTC. It translates to CSANRGDEQYF.

V gene TRBV29-1 combines with J gene TRBJ2-3; D is undetermined. Germline loops: CDR1 SQVTM, CDR2 ANQGSEA. The CDR3 is 12 residues long. Trimming removed 6 bases at V and 1 base at J, with 8 bases between. CDR3 protein: CSVPTRTDTQYF. The CDR3 nucleotides are TGCAGCGTCCCGACACGCACAGATACGCAGTATTTT.

V gene TRBV29-1 combines with J gene TRBJ2-7; maybe TRBD2 (6 bases). Trimming left V 0 bases short and J 3 bases short, with 15 bases between. This CDR3 spans 15 amino acids. Germline V gives CDR1 SQVTM, CDR2 ANQGSEA. The CDR3 DNA sequence: TGCAGCGTTGAAGATGTCGGTAGCGGCAACTACGAGCAGTACTTC. This translates into CSVEDVGSGNYEQYF.

This rearrangement joins TRBV20-1 to TRBJ2-5; possibly TRBD1 or TRBD2 for D (5 bases each). Per germline, CDR1 DFQATT and CDR2 SNEGSKA (reference sequence). The CDR3 consists of 13 residues. With 4 bases removed from V and 7 bases from J, the gap between germline ends came to 16 bases. For the CDR3, the DNA is TGCAGTGCTACAGCAGGGATCGCGGGGACCCAGTACTTC. Encoded protein: CSATAGIAGTQYF.